This T cell receptor (beta chain) is drawn from a study of T cells in Graves' hyperthyroidism and ophthalmopathy. Study-level findings and limits: Most thyroid clonotypes with frequency above 0.001 were detected in blood.

It was RNA transcripts that yielded the amplified TCR beta CDR3 regions. The HTBI primer set was used in a first-round RT-PCR of the TCR CDR3. TCRdb reprocessed the multiplex PCR reads via MiXCR and lists one record per CDR3 protein. Among roughly 200,000 distinct CDR3 sequences listed, about a sixth were seen once. Germline V gene lookup returns CDR1 MDHEN and CDR2 SYDVKM. The length of the CDR3 is 11 residues. V gave up 6 bases and J gave up 6 bases, with 8 bases separating them. If no ophthalmopathy progression occurred within 18 months, Graves' hyperthyroidism was stable. This clonotype has a count of ten or more. What it recognizes is unknown.

This receptor was taken from a middle-aged man with Graves' hyperthyroidism. This rearrangement joins TRBV28 to TRBJ1-1, with no clear D. Sequencing was done on a sample of blood. The CDR3 coding sequence is TGTGCCAGCAGCCGACTCGCTGAAGCTTTCTTT. The encoded protein is CASSRLAEAFF. The variable domain in full, with the rest retrieved from reference TRBV28 and TRBJ1-1, is DVKVTQSSRYLVKRTGEKVFLECVQDMDHENMFWYRQDPGLGLRLIYFSYDVKMKEKGDIPEGYSVSREKKERFSLILESASTNQTSMYLCASSRLAEAFFGQGTRLTVV.